This T cell receptor beta chain was documented in a study of CXCR3-negative and CXCR3-positive naive CD8 T cells. Notes on the study in general: PBMCs showed partially decreased CXCR3 expression after cryopreservation, and most assays used fresh PBMCs. For the naive subsets, surface CD5 was similar, and TCR strength was inferred from TRB CDR3 properties.

Points on this clonotype: Its antigen remains unknown.

The libraries of TRB cDNA were prepared using 5' RACE with UMI labels. TCRdb reprocessed the 5' RACE reads and keeps a single row for each CDR3 protein, giving no DNA. This repertoire includes around 90,000 distinct CDR3 sequences. CDR1 is SGHTA and CDR2 is FQGTGA in the germline V gene. CDR3 length equals 14 residues. The sequencing input was naive CXCR3- CD8+ T cells from blood. Stated subset: CD45RO-CCR7+CD27+CD95- naive CD8+ T cells lacking CXCR3 (TNR3-). This chain links TRBV7-3 with TRBJ2-3; without DNA, the TCRdb call of TRBD1 cannot be checked. The source is a human donor in good health. Some clones in this sample may be carry-over from other donors' samples. The CDR3 here is CASSPTIRGDTQYF.